This T cell receptor beta chain was recorded in a study of cytotoxic CD8 clonotypes in ibrutinib-treated CLL. The germline CDR1 and CDR2 sequences are MGHRA and YSYEKL. The V gene lost 1 base and the J gene lost 3 bases, with 6 bases spanning the gap. The CDR3 has 13 residues. This clone came up a few times. TCRdb's table, derived via immunoSEQ multiplex PCR, lists solely in-frame clones and lacks some. The sample shows more than 110,000 clones, 80% to 95% of them seen only once. The sequence derives from a human donor with chronic lymphocytic leukemia. The V gene is TRBV4-1, the J gene TRBJ1-2; no reliable D call. The starting material was PBMCs, obtained after 12 months of ibrutinib treatment. In DNA, the CDR3 is TGCGCCAGCAGCCAAGGGTTGGACTATGGCTACACCTTC. It translates to CASSQGLDYGYTF.